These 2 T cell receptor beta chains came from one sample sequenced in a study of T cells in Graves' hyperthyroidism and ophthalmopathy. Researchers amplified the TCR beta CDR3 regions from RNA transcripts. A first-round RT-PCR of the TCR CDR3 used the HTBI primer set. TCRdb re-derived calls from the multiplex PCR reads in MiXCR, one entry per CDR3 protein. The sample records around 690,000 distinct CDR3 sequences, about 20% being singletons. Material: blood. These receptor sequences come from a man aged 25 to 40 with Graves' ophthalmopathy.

CDR3 loop: CASSSRQGSRNTEAFF. The CDR3, as DNA: TGTGCCAGCAGTTCGAGGCAGGGGAGCAGGAACACTGAAGCTTTCTTT. The V call is TRBV27, the J call TRBJ1-1; a weak D match, TRBD1 (6 bases). Deletions cut 4 bases from V and 1 base from J, with 16 bases between. The CDR3 has 16 residues. Germline V gene data show CDR1 as MNHEY and CDR2 as SMNVEV (reference sequence).

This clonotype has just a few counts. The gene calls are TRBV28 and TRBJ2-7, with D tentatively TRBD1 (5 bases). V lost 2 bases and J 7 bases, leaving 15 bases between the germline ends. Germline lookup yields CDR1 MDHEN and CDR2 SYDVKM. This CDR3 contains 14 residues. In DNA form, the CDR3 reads TGTGCCAGCAGTTTAGTAGGGGCAGGAAAAGAGCAGTACTTC. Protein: CASSLVGAGKEQYF.